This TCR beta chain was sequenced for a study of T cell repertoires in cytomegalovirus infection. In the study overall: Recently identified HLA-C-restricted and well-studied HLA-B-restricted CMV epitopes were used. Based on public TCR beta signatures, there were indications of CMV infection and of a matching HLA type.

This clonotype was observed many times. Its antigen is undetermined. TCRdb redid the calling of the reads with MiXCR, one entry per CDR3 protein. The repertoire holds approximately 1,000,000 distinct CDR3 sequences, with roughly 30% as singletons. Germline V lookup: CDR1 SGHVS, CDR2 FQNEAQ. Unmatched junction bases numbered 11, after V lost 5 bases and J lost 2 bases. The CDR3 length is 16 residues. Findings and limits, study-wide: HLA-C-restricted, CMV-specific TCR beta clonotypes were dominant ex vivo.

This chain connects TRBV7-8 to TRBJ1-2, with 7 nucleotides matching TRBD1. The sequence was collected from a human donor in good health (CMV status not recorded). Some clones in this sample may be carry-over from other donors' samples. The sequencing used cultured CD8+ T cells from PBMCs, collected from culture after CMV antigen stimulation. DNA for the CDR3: TGTGCCAGCAGCCCCAGGGGGACACGTCAGAACTATGGCTACACCTTC. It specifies CASSPRGTRQNYGYTF.